This passage covers 13 T cell receptor beta chains from one sample sequenced in a study of early T cells in non-severe SARS-CoV-2 infection. TCRdb itself ran the 5' RACE reads through MiXCR, one entry per CDR3 protein. The table records about 62,000 distinct CDR3 sequences, roughly 8.8% of them present only once. The source material was whole blood. Every receptor here comes from an adult who was a healthcare worker with PCR-confirmed SARS-CoV-2 infection or an uninfected control (not recorded which).

The chain combines TRBV13 with TRBJ2-7; D is uncertain. V shed 2 bases and J shed 4 bases, with 9 bases lying between them. CDR1 is PRHDT, CDR2 FYEKMQ, per germline (reference sequence). CDR3 size: 13 residues. The CDR3 reads CASSLTPGYEQYV. The CDR3, as DNA: TGTGCCAGCAGCTTAACTCCCGGGTACGAGCAGTACGTC.

V and J are TRBV21-1 and TRBJ2-5. TRBV21-1 is a pseudogene segment. CDR3 length equals 14 residues. This CDR3 is CAIIKNPLGKTQYF. The CDR3 DNA sequence: TGTGCCATCATAAAGAATCCCTTAGGAAAGACCCAGTACTTC.

This clonotype turned up a few times. The chain has TRBV3-1 and TRBJ2-3, with 8 bases identical to TRBD2. The CDR3 is 17 amino acids. Germline lookup yields CDR1 LGHDT and CDR2 YNNKEL (reference sequence). V was clipped by 5 bases and J by 0 bases; unmatched bases: 10. The CDR3 DNA sequence: TGTGCCAGCAGCTGGAAGGTCGCGGGAGGTAGCACAGATACGCAGTATTTT. This codes for CASSWKVAGGSTDTQYF.

V and J are TRBV10-1 and TRBJ2-3; 9 positions match TRBD1. The CDR3 is 14 residues long. Trimming cost V 6 bases and J 6 bases; bases outside gene matches: 7. Germline loops: CDR1 WNHNN, CDR2 SYGVQD (reference sequence). The CDR3 DNA reads TGCGCCAGCAGCATGACAGGGGGTTTGGATACGCAGTATTTT. This translates into CASSMTGGLDTQYF.

This clonotype occurred a few times. V gene TRBV11-2 combines with J gene TRBJ2-5; maybe TRBD2 (6 bases). Trimming cost V 3 bases and J 1 base, with 15 bases left between them. The CDR3 covers 16 residues. CDR1 and CDR2 from the germline V gene are SGHAT and FQNNGV. The CDR3 DNA follows: TGTGCCAGCAGCTTCCGGGGCCTAGCGACCCAAGAGACCCAGTACTTC. Translating gives CASSFRGLATQETQYF.

The chain is built from TRBV5-1 and TRBJ2-2; no definite D call. The length of the CDR3 is 15 residues. Looked up from germline, CDR1 is SGHRS and CDR2 is YFSETQ. The V end lost 5 bases, the J end lost 0 bases, and 11 bases lay between the germline ends. DNA for the CDR3: TGCGCCAGCAGTCCGCGAACTCCGAACACCGGGGAGCTGTTTTTT. This sequence encodes CASSPRTPNTGELFF.

This clonotype was seen a few times. V and J are TRBV18 and TRBJ2-1; TRBD2 aligns across 8 bases. Per the germline V gene, CDR1 is KGHSH and CDR2 is LQKENI. The CDR3 sequence is 17 residues long. V trimming: 4 bases; J trimming: 4 bases; junction bases outside the gene matches: 12. DNA of the CDR3: TGTGCCAGCTCACTTGGACTAGCAAGCCCCGCTTACAATGAGCAGTTCTTC. It yields the protein CASSLGLASPAYNEQFF. Looking up the rest from reference TRBV18 and TRBJ2-1 gives the full variable domain: NAGVMQNPRHLVRRRGQEARLRCSPMKGHSHVYWYRQLPEEGLKFMVYLQKENIIDESGMPKERFSAEFPKEGPSILRIQQVVRGDSAAYFCASSLGLASPAYNEQFFGPGTRLTVL.

This clonotype was picked up a small number of times. The rearrangement uses TRBV5-4 and TRBJ1-1; no reliable D call. CDR1 and CDR2 (germline): SGHNT, YYREEE (reference sequence). Trimming pared 2 bases from V and 1 base from J, leaving 9 bases between. CDR3 size: 14 residues. The CDR3 region is CASSFSRSNTEAFF. CDR3 nucleotides: TGTGCCAGCAGCTTTTCACGGTCGAACACTGAAGCTTTCTTT.

V usage is TRBV7-3 and J usage is TRBJ1-2; the D gene is possibly TRBD1 (5 bases). The CDR3 is 13 residues long. Germline loops: CDR1 SGHTA, CDR2 FQGTGA. V lost 6 bases, J lost 4 bases, and 12 bases lay in between. CDR3 in amino acids: CASRKPGLYGYTF. CDR3 DNA sequence: TGTGCCAGCAGGAAACCGGGACTCTATGGCTACACCTTC.

The chain uses TRBV5-1 and TRBJ1-5, with D unclear. The CDR3 consists of 15 residues. Germline V gene lookup returns CDR1 SGHRS and CDR2 YFSETQ. Trimming removed 0 bases at V and 6 bases at J, with 13 bases between. The CDR3 DNA follows: TGCGCCAGCAGCTTGGGGCCTCCTGGAGGTCAGCCCCAGCATTTT. Residues: CASSLGPPGGQPQHF.

The J gene is TRBJ2-1, the V gene TRBV12-3 or TRBV12-4; 12 bases fit TRBD2. The length of the CDR3 is 16 residues. The V gene end was trimmed by 4 bases and the J gene end by 10 bases; junction bases not matched to a gene: 11. This CDR3 reads CASSSLRTSGVREQFF. The CDR3 DNA reads as TGTGCCAGCAGTTCCCTACGGACTAGCGGGGTGAGGGAGCAGTTCTTC.

This clonotype was seen a few times. V gene TRBV9 combines with J gene TRBJ2-6, with D possibly matching TRBD2 (5 bases). From germline, CDR1 is SGDLS and CDR2 YYNGEE. V lost 3 bases and J 3 bases, leaving 10 bases between the germline ends. This CDR3 region has 15 residues. This CDR3 reads CASSELVYGANVLTF. DNA for the CDR3: TGTGCCAGCAGCGAACTAGTTTATGGGGCCAACGTCCTGACTTTC.

At least ten counts were recorded for this clonotype. The V call is TRBV6-1, the J call TRBJ2-3, with TRBD2 matching over 10 bases. The V gene end was trimmed by 1 base and the J gene end by 0 bases; junction bases not matched to a gene: 7. In germline, CDR1 is MNHNS, CDR2 SASEGT. There are 18 residues in the CDR3. The CDR3 protein is CASSEVAAAGGSTDTQYF. The CDR3 nucleotides are TGTGCCAGCAGTGAAGTAGCGGCAGCGGGGGGGAGCACAGATACGCAGTATTTT.